This T cell receptor beta chain came from a study of monozygotic twins with cystic fibrosis. Study-level points and caveats: In 13 of 16 pairs, V gene usage was closest to the co-twin's. Unrelated CF individuals shared fewer identical clonotypes than monozygotic CF twins. Low clonality (median about 0.0095) suggested a mostly naive repertoire.

The repertoire was sequenced with immunoSEQ multiplex PCR; TCRdb's copy has only in-frame clones and lacks some. The sample consists of tens of thousands of clones, roughly 96% of them appearing once. With regard to this clone: What it recognizes is unknown.

The CDR3 spans 16 residues. CDR1 SGHRS and CDR2 YFSETQ come from the germline V gene. V lost 4 bases to trimming and J lost 2 bases; unmatched junction nucleotides: 11. The TCR originated in a girl aged 2 to 9 with cystic fibrosis. The rearrangement uses TRBV5-1 and TRBJ2-7; 8 nucleotides line up with TRBD1. The sample taken for sequencing was blood. DNA for the CDR3: TGCGCCAGCAGCCCCGGACAGGGTACAAGGGCCTACGAGCAGTACTTC. Translation: CASSPGQGTRAYEQYF.